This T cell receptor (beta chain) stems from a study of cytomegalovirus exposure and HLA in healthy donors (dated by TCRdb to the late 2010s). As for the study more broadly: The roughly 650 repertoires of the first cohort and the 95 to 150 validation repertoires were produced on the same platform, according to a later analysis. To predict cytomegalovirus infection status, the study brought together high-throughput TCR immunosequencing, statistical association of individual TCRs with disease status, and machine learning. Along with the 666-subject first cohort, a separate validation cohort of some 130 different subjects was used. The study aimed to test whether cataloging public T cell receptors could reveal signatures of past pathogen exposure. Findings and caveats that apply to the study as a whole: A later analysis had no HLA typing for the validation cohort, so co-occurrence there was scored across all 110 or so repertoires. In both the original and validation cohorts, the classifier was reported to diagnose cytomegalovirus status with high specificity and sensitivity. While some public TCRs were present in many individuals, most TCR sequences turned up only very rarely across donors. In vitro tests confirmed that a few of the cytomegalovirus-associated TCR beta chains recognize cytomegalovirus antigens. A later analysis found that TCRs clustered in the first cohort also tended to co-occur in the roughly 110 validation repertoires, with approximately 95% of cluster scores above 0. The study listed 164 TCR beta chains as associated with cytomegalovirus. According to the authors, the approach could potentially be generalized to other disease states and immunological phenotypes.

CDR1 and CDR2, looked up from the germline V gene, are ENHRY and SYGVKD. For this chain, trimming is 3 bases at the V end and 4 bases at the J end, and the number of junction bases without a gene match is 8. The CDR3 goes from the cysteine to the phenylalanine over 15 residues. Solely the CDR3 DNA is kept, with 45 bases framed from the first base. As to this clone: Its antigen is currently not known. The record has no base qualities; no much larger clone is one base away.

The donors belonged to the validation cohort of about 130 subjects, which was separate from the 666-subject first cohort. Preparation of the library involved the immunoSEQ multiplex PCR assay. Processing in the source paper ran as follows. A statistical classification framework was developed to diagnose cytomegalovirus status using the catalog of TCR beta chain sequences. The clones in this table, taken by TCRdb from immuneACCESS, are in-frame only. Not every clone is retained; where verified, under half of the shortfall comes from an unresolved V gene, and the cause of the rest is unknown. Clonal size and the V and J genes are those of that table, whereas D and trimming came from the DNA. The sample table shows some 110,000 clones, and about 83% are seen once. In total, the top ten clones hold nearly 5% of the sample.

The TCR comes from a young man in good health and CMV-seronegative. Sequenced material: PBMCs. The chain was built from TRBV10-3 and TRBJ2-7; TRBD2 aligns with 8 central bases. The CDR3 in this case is CAISEAGASIYEQYF. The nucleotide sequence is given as TGTGCCATCAGTGAAGCGGGAGCGTCCATATACGAGCAGTACTTC.